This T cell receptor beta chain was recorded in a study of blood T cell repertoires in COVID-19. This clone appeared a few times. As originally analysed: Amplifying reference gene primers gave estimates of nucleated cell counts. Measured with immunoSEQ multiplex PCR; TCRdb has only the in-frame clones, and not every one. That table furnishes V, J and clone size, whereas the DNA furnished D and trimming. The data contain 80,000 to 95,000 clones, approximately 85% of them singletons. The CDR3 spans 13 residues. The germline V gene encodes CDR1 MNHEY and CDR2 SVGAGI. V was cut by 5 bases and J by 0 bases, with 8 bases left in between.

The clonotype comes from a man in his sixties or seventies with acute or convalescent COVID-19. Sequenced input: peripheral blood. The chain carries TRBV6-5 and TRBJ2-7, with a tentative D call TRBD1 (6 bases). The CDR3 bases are TGTGCCAGCAGTCGGGACAACTCCTACGAGCAGTACTTC. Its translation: CASSRDNSYEQYF.